A single sample is the source of the 18 T cell receptor beta chains below, sequenced in a study of shared clonotypes between healthy human individuals. The assay was immunoSEQ multiplex PCR, and TCRdb's table has in-frame clones only and misses some. The table lists some 2.3 million clones, 80% to 95% of them singletons, with 0.35% to 0.45% in the top ten. Sequenced input: naive CD4+ T cells from PBMCs. As to subset: CD45RA+ positively selected. Source of these receptors: a man younger than 35 in good health. Some clones in this sample may be carry-over from other donors' samples.

The V and J genes are TRBV28 and TRBJ2-3, with TRBD2 identical over 13 bases. Germline V gives CDR1 MDHEN, CDR2 SYDVKM. After removal of 3 bases from V and 2 bases from J, the junction contained 8 bases not matched to a gene. The CDR3 covers 18 residues. CDR3 nucleotide sequence: TGTGCCAGCAGTTTGTTCTTAGGGACTAGCGGGGCCACAGATACGCAGTATTTT. It codes for CASSLFLGTSGATDTQYF.

This clone appeared once. This chain joins TRBV28 and TRBJ1-1, with TRBD1 as a possible D gene (5 bases). Germline lookup yields CDR1 MDHEN and CDR2 SYDVKM. The CDR3 length is 12 residues. V was shortened by 10 bases and J by 8 bases, with 17 bases between the two germline ends. This chain's CDR3 is CATMLGGGEAFF. CDR3 sequence (DNA): TGTGCCACTATGTTGGGGGGGGGAGAAGCTTTCTTT.

The chain has TRBV28 and TRBJ2-7; no clear D. This CDR3 has 15 amino acids. V was clipped by 2 bases and J by 2 bases, with 13 bases between them. Germline V gene sequence: CDR1 MDHEN, CDR2 SYDVKM. CDR3 sequence reads: CASSLASFDTYEQYF. The CDR3 coding sequence is TGTGCCAGCAGTTTAGCGTCATTCGACACCTACGAGCAGTACTTC.

This clone has just one count. V gene TRBV19 combines with J gene TRBJ2-3, with 10 positions matching TRBD2. CDR1 and CDR2 from the germline V gene are LNHDA and SQIVND (reference sequence). The J segment lost 0 bases and the V segment lost 6 bases, leaving 9 bases of the junction unmatched. The CDR3 contains 17 residues. This CDR3 reads CASRLAGEITSTDTQYF. The DNA of the CDR3 is TGTGCCAGTAGGCTAGCGGGAGAGATTACTAGCACAGATACGCAGTATTTT.

This clone has a single count. This rearrangement joins TRBV28 to TRBJ1-2; TRBD1 aligns across 9 bases. V lost 3 bases to trimming and J lost 7 bases; unmatched junction nucleotides: 6. Germline V CDR1 and CDR2: MDHEN, SYDVKM. The CDR3 spans 14 residues. CDR3 amino acids: CASSLNRGRFGYTF. Here the CDR3 DNA reads TGTGCCAGCAGTTTGAACAGGGGGCGGTTTGGCTACACCTTC.

This chain uses TRBV28 with TRBJ2-1; 7 nucleotides line up with TRBD2. J gave up 9 bases and V 3 bases, and 8 bases lay outside the gene matches. This CDR3 comprises 14 residues. Germline V gives CDR1 MDHEN, CDR2 SYDVKM. The CDR3 protein is CASSFGGSFGEQFF. For the CDR3, the DNA is TGTGCCAGCAGTTTTGGCGGGAGTTTTGGTGAGCAGTTCTTC.

This sequence joins TRBV28 and TRBJ1-5; D remains ambiguous. The CDR3 has 12 amino acids. Germline loops: CDR1 MDHEN, CDR2 SYDVKM. Deletions cut 5 bases from V and 3 bases from J, with 5 bases between. CDR3 nucleotide sequence: TGTGCCAGCAGTGAAGCCAATCAGCCCCAGCATTTT. Encoded protein: CASSEANQPQHF.

CDR3 loop: CASSSQGAGLTEAFF. In DNA form, the CDR3 reads TGCGCCAGCAGCTCGCAGGGGGCGGGATTGACTGAAGCTTTCTTT. J is TRBJ1-1 and V is TRBV5-1; 8 bases line up with TRBD1. CDR1 and CDR2 from the germline V gene are SGHRS and YFSETQ. This CDR3 spans 15 amino acids. The J segment lost 5 bases and the V segment lost 3 bases, leaving 9 bases of the junction unmatched. The full variable domain, completed using reference TRBV5-1 and TRBJ1-1, is KAGVTQTPRYLIKTRGQQVTLSCSPISGHRSVSWYQQTPGQGLQFLFEYFSETQRNKGNFPGRFSGRQFSNSRSEMNVSTLELGDSALYLCASSSQGAGLTEAFFGQGTRLTVV.

The chain joins TRBV5-5 to TRBJ1-5, with D possibly being TRBD1 (6 bases). The CDR3 covers 14 residues. Trimming left V 2 bases short and J 5 bases short, with 11 bases between. Per the germline V gene, CDR1 is SGHKS and CDR2 is YYEKEE (reference sequence). The chain's CDR3 is CASSFFRGDQPQHF. CDR3 in DNA: TGTGCCAGCAGCTTTTTCAGGGGAGATCAGCCCCAGCATTTT.

The V gene is TRBV21-1, the J gene TRBJ1-1. TRBV21-1 is a known pseudogene. The CDR3 is 10 residues long. CDR3 DNA: TGTGCCAGCAGCCGAAGGCGGGCTTTCTTT. This encodes CASSRRRAFF.

This chain joins TRBV5-1 and TRBJ2-3; D not certain. Per germline, CDR1 SGHRS and CDR2 YFSETQ. V was pared by 0 bases and J by 2 bases, with 7 bases between. This CDR3 comprises 14 residues. The DNA for the CDR3 is TGCGCCAGCAGCTTGGATACACACACAGATACGCAGTATTTT. This codes for CASSLDTHTDTQYF.

The chain combines TRBV5-8 with TRBJ2-7; D might be TRBD1 (5 bases). Germline lookup yields CDR1 SGHTS and CDR2 YDEGEE. Trimming pared 3 bases from V and 2 bases from J, leaving 6 bases between. CDR3 size: 12 residues. CDR3 sequence reads: CASSWGPYEQYF. The CDR3, as DNA: TGTGCCAGCAGCTGGGGCCCCTACGAGCAGTACTTC.

Only a few counts were recorded for this clone. V is TRBV28 and J is TRBJ1-5; no firm D call. V lost 4 bases and J lost 2, with 9 bases in between. The germline V gene has CDR1 MDHEN and CDR2 SYDVKM. This CDR3 is 14 amino acids long. CDR3 amino acids: CASSSRIRNQPQHF. The CDR3 DNA reads as TGTGCCAGCAGTTCCCGGATCCGCAATCAGCCCCAGCATTTT.

The chain links TRBV7-9 to TRBJ2-7, with D possibly being TRBD1 (6 bases). Germline CDR1 is SEHNR and CDR2 is FQNEAQ (reference sequence). CDR3 length: 12 amino acids. Trimming stripped 5 bases from V and 4 bases from J, with 9 bases between. The CDR3 DNA sequence: TGTGCCAGCAGCCAAACAGGGTACGAGCAGTACTTC. Translating it yields CASSQTGYEQYF.

The chain combines TRBV19 with TRBJ1-5; TRBD1 matches at 7 bases. Per germline, CDR1 LNHDA and CDR2 SQIVND (reference sequence). The V gene end was trimmed by 7 bases and the J gene end by 5 bases; junction bases not matched to a gene: 5. This CDR3 has 13 amino acids. CDR3 sequence reads: CASTRQGHQPQHF. The CDR3 nucleotides read TGTGCCAGTACCCGACAGGGCCATCAGCCCCAGCATTTT.

V is TRBV6-1 and J is TRBJ2-3, with 7 positions matching TRBD2. CDR1 and CDR2 from the germline V gene are MNHNS and SASEGT. V lost 6 bases to trimming and J lost 1 base; unmatched junction nucleotides: 7. The CDR3 runs 15 residues. The CDR3, as DNA: TGTGCCAGCAGGCTAACTAGCGACCGCACAGATACGCAGTATTTT. Translating gives CASRLTSDRTDTQYF.

This chain uses TRBV18 with TRBJ2-7; a weak D match, TRBD1 (6 bases). CDR3 size: 16 residues. Germline CDR1 and CDR2: KGHSH and LQKENI. Trimming cost V 2 bases and J 2 bases, with 16 bases left between them. The CDR3 nucleotides are TGTGCCAGCTCACCATATGGCAGGGGAACTACCTACGAGCAGTACTTC. As protein: CASSPYGRGTTYEQYF.

A single count supports this clone. This CDR3 is also generated by other DNA sequences in the sample. The chain carries TRBV5-4 and TRBJ2-1; TRBD2 is a possible D gene (5 bases). Germline V gene sequence: CDR1 SGHNT, CDR2 YYREEE (reference sequence). The CDR3 is made up of 15 amino acids. The ends were cut back, 0 bases at V and 2 bases at J, with 9 bases in the middle. In DNA, the CDR3 is TGTGCCAGCAGCTTGGCCAGCGGTGCCTACAATGAGCAGTTCTTC. Amino acid sequence: CASSLASGAYNEQFF.